This is a list of T cell receptor beta chains from one sample in a study of T cell responses to AZD1222 COVID-19 vaccine. Using immunoSEQ multiplex PCR, the repertoire was profiled, and TCRdb retains in-frame clones only, with some absent. The sample shows over 75,000 clones, roughly nine tenths of them seen only once. The input for sequencing was peripheral blood, taken on day 0 of AZD1222 vaccination. Source of these receptors: an adult in good health. Each CDR3 is given with its conserved first and last residue. Fields, in order: clone size, J gene, D gene, V gene, CDR3 DNA, CDR3 protein. A D gene is named only where the DNA matches it firmly. The size of a clone is reported for some rows only, either as once, few or many, or as a class for expanded clones.

few,TRBJ1-1,TRBD1,TRBV10-3,TGTGCCATCAGTGAAGGGACAGGGGTCACTGAAGCTTTCTTT,CAISEGTGVTEAFF
once,TRBJ2-1,-,TRBV19,TGTGCCAGTAGTATAAATAGAGGCGGGATTAACAATGAGCAGTTCTTC,CASSINRGGINNEQFF
-,TRBJ1-5,-,TRBV24-1,TGTGCCACCAGTCCCTCAGGGAGTGTCGGGAGCAATCAGCCCCAGCATTTT,CATSPSGSVGSNQPQHF
-,TRBJ2-7,-,TRBV19,TGTGCCAGTAGTATTGGCCAGGGGGGCTACGAGCAGTACTTC,CASSIGQGGYEQYF
-,TRBJ1-5,-,TRBV24-1,TGTGCCACCAGTGACAGTAATAGCAATCAGCCCCAGCATTTT,CATSDSNSNQPQHF
-,TRBJ1-2,-,TRBV3-1/TRBV3-2,TGTGCCAGCAGCCGCGCCGGGGGGGTCTATGGCTACACCTTC,CASSRAGGVYGYTF
once,TRBJ2-1,-,TRBV6-2/TRBV6-3,TGTGCCAGCAGTTACTCGCGGGGCGCTGAGCAGTTCTTC,CASSYSRGAEQFF
few,TRBJ2-7,TRBD2,TRBV18,TGTGCCAGCTCCGAAGGGACTAGCGGGGGAAACGGGGCCTACGAGCAGTACTTC,CASSEGTSGGNGAYEQYF
-,TRBJ1-2,-,TRBV19,TGTGCCAGTAGTAATTACGGATCCAACTATGGCTACACCTTC,CASSNYGSNYGYTF
-,TRBJ1-1,-,TRBV28,TGTGCCAGCAGTCCAGCTCGGTTTGAAGCTTTCTTT,CASSPARFEAFF
-,TRBJ1-3,-,TRBV10-1,TGCGCCAGCAGTGAGCCGGGGAACTCTGGAAACACCATATATTTT,CASSEPGNSGNTIYF
once,TRBJ2-3,-,TRBV21-1,TGTGCCAGCAGCAAAGCAGGAACGACTAGCGGGAAGTTGATAGATACGCAGTATTTT,CASSKAGTTSGKLIDTQYF
-,TRBJ2-3,TRBD1,TRBV5-1,TGCGCCAGCAGCTCGGACAGGGCTACGCAGTATTTT,CASSSDRATQYF
-,TRBJ2-3,-,TRBV7-3,TGTGCCAGCAGCCCACAGGGTATCACAGATACGCAGTATTTT,CASSPQGITDTQYF
-,TRBJ1-2,-,TRBV6-5,TGTGCCAGCATGGCCCCGGTGGCCAACTATGGCTACACCTTC,CASMAPVANYGYTF
-,TRBJ1-6,-,TRBV5-5,TGTGCCAGCATGTCCGGACAATCGAATTCACCCCTCCACTTT,CASMSGQSNSPLHF
-,TRBJ2-7,-,TRBV11-2,TGTGCCAGCAGTCGATTCGCCCCCGGGGGTCTAGACGACGAGCAGTACTTC,CASSRFAPGGLDDEQYF
-,TRBJ1-5,-,TRBV15,TGTGCCACCAGCAGAGGCGTTGGGGGCGAGGGGCAGCCCCAGCATTTT,CATSRGVGGEGQPQHF
-,TRBJ2-1,TRBD1,TRBV25-1,TGTGCCAGCAGTGAACCCGGACAGGGGGCTGGTGAGCAGTTCTTC,CASSEPGQGAGEQFF
-,TRBJ2-7,-,TRBV2,TGTGCCAGCAGTGAAATTTCTAAGCAGTACTTC,CASSEISKQYF
-,TRBJ1-1,TRBD1,TRBV3-1/TRBV3-2,TGTGCCAGCAGCCAAGGGACAGGGGGCTCTTGGTACACTGAAGCTTTCTTT,CASSQGTGGSWYTEAFF
few,TRBJ2-1,-,TRBV25-1,TGTGCCAGCAGTGAAGGACGTAACTACAATGAGCAGTTCTTC,CASSEGRNYNEQFF
-,TRBJ1-6,-,TRBV2,TGTGCCAGCAGTCTGGGTGCAACCTATAATTCACCCCTCCACTTT,CASSLGATYNSPLHF
-,TRBJ2-2,-,TRBV27,TGTGCCAGCACCCTCTTGTACGGCGGGGAGCTGTTTTTT,CASTLLYGGELFF
-,TRBJ2-4,-,TRBV19,TGTGCCAGTAGTATGATGGGGGACAAAAACATTCAGTACTTC,CASSMMGDKNIQYF
-,TRBJ1-5,-,TRBV2,TGTGCCAGCAGTGAGTTGGGTTTGGAGCCAAAGTATCAGCCCCAGCATTTT,CASSELGLEPKYQPQHF
-,TRBJ1-2,-,TRBV20-1,TGCAGTGCTAGGGAGGGTCGTGGCTACACCTTC,CSAREGRGYTF
-,TRBJ1-5,-,TRBV6-5,TGTGCCAGCAGTTACTCGGTCTCCGGGGATCAGCCCCAGCATTTT,CASSYSVSGDQPQHF
-,TRBJ1-2,TRBD1,TRBV11-1,TGTGCCAGCAGCCGGGACAGGGAGTATGGCTACACCTTC,CASSRDREYGYTF
-,TRBJ1-6,-,TRBV10-3,TGTGCCGCAAGACAGGATTCTTCGGGTTCACCCCTCCACTTT,CAARQDSSGSPLHF
-,TRBJ1-5,-,TRBV7-8,TGTGCCAGCAGTTTGGGGGATAGCGGCAATCAGCCCCAGCATTTT,CASSLGDSGNQPQHF
-,TRBJ2-3,-,TRBV12-3/TRBV12-4,TGTGCCAGCAGTTTAGTAGAAGATACGCAGTATTTT,CASSLVEDTQYF
-,TRBJ2-7,-,TRBV10-3,TGTGCCATCAGACCAGGGCCCGGCTCCTACGAGCAGTACTTC,CAIRPGPGSYEQYF